The rows below give T cell receptor beta chains drawn from one sample of a study of read filtering for tumor transcriptome and immune sequencing. Each CDR3 protein is one row after TCRdb ran MiXCR on the reads. This sample has about 58,000 distinct CDR3 sequences, with roughly an eighth found just once. The specimen was a population of CD138-negative cells sorted from bone marrow. The receptors originated from a donor over 35 with multiple myeloma. Each CDR3 is given with its conserved first and last residue. The order of the fields is V gene, D gene, clone size, J gene, CDR3 length, CDR3 DNA, CDR3 protein. A D gene is named only where the DNA matches it firmly. Clone size is given for some rows only: seen once, a few or many times, or a class if the clone is expanded.

>TRBV29-1|.|.|TRBJ2-3|17
TGCAGCGTACCAAACCAACGTGGACAGTTCCATGTAGATACGCAGTATTTT
CSVPNQRGQFHVDTQYF
>TRBV7-9|.|many|TRBJ2-5|18
TGTGCCAGCAGCTTAGCATCTATCTGGGATCCAAGACAAGAGACCCAGTACTTC
CASSLASIWDPRQETQYF
>TRBV11-2|.|many|TRBJ1-5|17
TGTGCCAGCAGCTCCATCACAACAGACAGGAAGAATCAGCCCCAGCATTTT
CASSSITTDRKNQPQHF
>TRBV20-1|.|many|TRBJ2-1|11
TGCAGTGTCGCCCCGATCTCTGAGCAGTTCTTC
CSVAPISEQFF
>TRBV4-1|.|many|TRBJ1-5|17
TGCGCCAGCAGCCAAGAGGGGGGGGGTTTTAGCAATCAGCCCCAGCATTTT
CASSQEGGGFSNQPQHF
>TRBV20-1|.|many|TRBJ2-5|15
TGCAGTGCTAGACACCCGGGACCTAAAAGAGAGACCCAGTACTTC
CSARHPGPKRETQYF
>TRBV6-1|TRBD1|many|TRBJ1-4|13
TGTGCCAGCTGGTGGACAGGGTCTGAAAAACTGTTTTTT
CASWWTGSEKLFF
>TRBV5-1|TRBD1|many|TRBJ1-1|16
TGCGCCAGCAGCTTGGCCGGTGGGACAGGGGTCACTGAAGCTTTCTTT
CASSLAGGTGVTEAFF
>TRBV2|.|many|TRBJ1-2|13
TGTGCCAGCAGTGCCTCCGAGGGCACCTTCGCCATTTTC
CASSASEGTFAIF
>TRBV7-9|TRBD1|.|TRBJ1-2|14
TGTGCCAGCAGCTCGGACAGGGGGCTCTATGGCTACACCTTC
CASSSDRGLYGYTF
>TRBV20-1|.|many|TRBJ2-5|14
TGCAGTGCTAGTAAACCGGGTTCCCAGGAGACCCAGTACTTC
CSASKPGSQETQYF
>TRBV5-1|.|many|TRBJ1-1|13
TGCGCCAGCTCTGGGAGCATGAACACTGAAGCTTTCTTT
CASSGSMNTEAFF
>TRBV7-9|TRBD1|.|TRBJ1-3|19
TGTGCCAGCAGCTACACGCCGGGCCGTCGGACAGGGTCCGGAAACACCATATATTTT
CASSYTPGRRTGSGNTIYF
>TRBV7-9|.|.|TRBJ1-1|14
TGTGCCAGCAGTTCCGACCTGGGGAACACTGAAGCTTTCTTT
CASSSDLGNTEAFF
>TRBV12-3/TRBV12-4|TRBD2|many|TRBJ2-2|16
TGTGCCAGCAGCCCTACTAGCGGGGGTGGCACCGGGGAGCTGTTTTTT
CASSPTSGGGTGELFF
>TRBV6-4|.|many|TRBJ2-3|15
TGTGCCAGCAGCCCAGGACCCCCACGCTCAGATACGCAGTATTTT
CASSPGPPRSDTQYF
>TRBV28|TRBD1|many|TRBJ1-4|17
TGTGCCAGCAGCCCGGGACAGGGGGGCTTTAGGAATGAAAAACTGTTTTTT
CASSPGQGGFRNEKLFF
>TRBV6-1|.|many|TRBJ2-2|17
TGTGCCAGCAGAAGATATACAGGGTTCGCGAACACCGGGGAGCTGTTTTTT
CASRRYTGFANTGELFF
>TRBV6-6|.|many|TRBJ1-5|15
TGTGCCAGCGCCCGAATGGGGGTTAGCAATCAGCCCCAGCATTTT
CASARMGVSNQPQHF
>TRBV9|.|.|TRBJ1-6|14
TGTGCCAGCAGCCAAACAAGGACGGGTTCACCCCTCCACTTT
CASSQTRTGSPLHF
>TRBV24-1|.|many|TRBJ2-1|14
TGTGCCACCAGTGATCCGGGAAGAAACAATGAGCAGTTCTTC
CATSDPGRNNEQFF
>TRBV20-1|TRBD2|many|TRBJ2-7|18
TGCAGTGCCAGACGTAGACTAGCGGGGGGAACCCCTACGCTAGAGCAGTACTTC
CSARRRLAGGTPTLEQYF
>TRBV27|TRBD2|.|TRBJ2-2|15
TGTGCCAGCAGTCTCCAGGCGGGGGGTACCGGGGAGCTGTTTTTT
CASSLQAGGTGELFF
>TRBV5-1|.|many|TRBJ1-1|16
TGCGCCAGCACGTATTACGGGGGGCGCGAAGGCACTGAAGCTTTCTTT
CASTYYGGREGTEAFF
>TRBV4-2|.|many|TRBJ2-3|15
TGTGCCAGCAGCCTCCGAGCGGAGAGCACAGATACGCAGTATTTT
CASSLRAESTDTQYF
>TRBV11-2|.|many|TRBJ1-6|15
TGTGCCAGCAGCCCCTGGGAGGGCCATAATTCACCCCTCCACTTT
CASSPWEGHNSPLHF
>TRBV6-1|.|many|TRBJ1-2|13
TGTGCCAGCAGTGTTGAGCGAGGGGATGGCTACACCTTC
CASSVERGDGYTF
>TRBV6-5|.|many|TRBJ2-7|13
TGTGCCAGCAGTTACTCGATGGGGGACGAGCAGTACTTC
CASSYSMGDEQYF
>TRBV5-1|.|many|TRBJ2-1|15
TGCGCCAGCAGCTGGGCCGGGACGGACGACAATGAGCAGTTCTTC
CASSWAGTDDNEQFF